Each of the 20 T cell receptor beta chains below was sequenced from the same sample in a study of shared T cell receptors in the human thymus. The repertoire was sequenced with immunoSEQ multiplex PCR; TCRdb's copy has only in-frame clones and lacks some. The sample records about 660,000 clones, roughly 90% being singletons. This same sample was also part of a study on human thymus T cells.

The sequenced sample was thymocytes. These receptors all stem from a boy under three years old with a congenital heart defect.

The chain has TRBV11-1 and TRBJ2-7, with 10 bases identical to TRBD2. The CDR3 has 17 residues. V lost 5 bases to trimming and J lost 2 bases; unmatched junction nucleotides: 12. From germline, CDR1 is SGHAT and CDR2 FQDESV (reference sequence). The CDR3 region is CASSPSGSAGGPYEQYF. CDR3 nucleotides: TGTGCCAGCAGCCCATCAGGGTCAGCGGGAGGGCCCTACGAGCAGTACTTC.

The chain uses TRBV30 and TRBJ2-4; weak D call: TRBD2 (5 bases). The CDR3 runs 16 residues. V lost 3 bases, J lost 0 bases, and 15 bases lay in between. CDR1 and CDR2 (germline): GTSNPN, SVGIG (reference sequence). The CDR3 DNA sequence: TGTGCCTGGAGCCAACCTCGGGGAATAGCCAAAAACATTCAGTACTTC. Amino acid sequence: CAWSQPRGIAKNIQYF.

CDR3 residues: CASSLPGTSGRPFSYNEQFF. The CDR3 nucleotides are TGTGCCAGCAGTTTGCCGGGGACTAGCGGGAGGCCCTTCTCCTACAATGAGCAGTTCTTC. The chain joins TRBV28 to TRBJ2-1; 15 positions match TRBD2. J gave up 0 bases and V 3 bases, and 9 bases lay outside the gene matches. The CDR3 has 20 residues. CDR1 and CDR2 (germline): MDHEN, SYDVKM.

The V gene is TRBV30, the J gene TRBJ2-5; maybe TRBD2 (6 bases). The CDR3 is 17 residues long. V was cut by 3 bases and J by 0 bases, with 20 bases left in between. CDR1 and CDR2 from the germline V gene are GTSNPN and SVGIG (reference sequence). The chain's CDR3 is CAWSPRWSSGYQETQYF. For the CDR3, the DNA is TGTGCCTGGAGCCCACGGTGGAGTAGCGGATACCAAGAGACCCAGTACTTC.

The J gene is TRBJ2-7, the V gene TRBV20-1, with D perhaps TRBD2 (6 bases). The CDR3 contains 11 residues. CDR1 is DFQATT and CDR2 is SNEGSKA in the germline V gene (reference sequence). Trimming cost V 1 base and J 12 bases, with 13 bases left between them. Here the CDR3 reads CSARGGGTGYF. The CDR3 DNA follows: TGCAGTGCTAGAGGAGGCGGGACCGGGTACTTC.

A single count supports this clone. The CDR3 reads CASSIGETQYF. DNA for the CDR3: TGTGCCAGCAGCATCGGAGAGACCCAGTACTTC. The chain couples TRBV6-5 to TRBJ2-5; no reliable D call. The CDR3 is 11 amino acids. V dropped 6 bases and J dropped 4 bases, with 6 bases sitting between them. The germline V gene encodes CDR1 MNHEY and CDR2 SVGAGI.

CDR3: CASSPGAGLAGAGGIYEQYF. The CDR3 DNA follows: TGTGCCAGCAGTCCCGGAGCAGGACTAGCGGGAGCGGGGGGGATTTACGAGCAGTACTTC. The rearrangement links TRBV27 to TRBJ2-7; 13 bases match TRBD2. With 5 bases clipped from V and 4 bases from J, the junction kept 20 bases outside the gene matches. Per germline, CDR1 MNHEY and CDR2 SMNVEV (reference sequence). The CDR3 consists of 20 residues.

The chain has TRBV30 and TRBJ2-5, with TRBD2 matching over 7 bases. The closer fit of TRBJ2-7 to the DNA end suggests the J call may be wrong. CDR1 is GTSNPN and CDR2 is SVGIG in the germline V gene (reference sequence). This CDR3 contains 16 residues. The CDR3: CAWSPNLGRELNEQYF. For the CDR3, the DNA is TGTGCCTGGAGTCCCAATTTGGGGCGGGAGTTGAACGAGCAGTACTTC.

The V call is TRBV19, the J call TRBJ2-7, with a tentative D call TRBD2 (7 bases). The CDR3 runs 13 residues. Trimming removed 3 bases at V and 7 bases at J, with 13 bases between. The germline V gene encodes CDR1 LNHDA and CDR2 SQIVND (reference sequence). The CDR3 DNA sequence: TGTGCCAGTAGTATTCAGGGGAGGGATGAGCAGTACTTC. Translation: CASSIQGRDEQYF.

V and J are TRBV18 and TRBJ2-5, with a weak D call TRBD2 (5 bases). The ends were cut back, 3 bases at V and 4 bases at J, with 18 bases in the middle. CDR1 is KGHSH and CDR2 is LQKENI in the germline V gene. The CDR3 totals 16 residues. DNA of the CDR3: TGTGCCAGCTCACCTGGATTAGCGTTGATTCGAGAGACCCAGTACTTC. Amino acid sequence: CASSPGLALIRETQYF.

The chain uses TRBV14 and TRBJ2-3; the match to TRBD2 covers 9 bases. This CDR3 is 18 amino acids long. V lost 0 bases, J lost 2 bases, and 9 bases stayed unmatched. Germline-derived CDR1 and CDR2 are SGHDN and FVKESK. The CDR3 sequence: CASSQDFGAGGHTDTQYF. The CDR3 region has the DNA TGTGCCAGCAGCCAAGATTTTGGAGCGGGAGGCCACACAGATACGCAGTATTTT.

This chain links TRBV30 with TRBJ2-5, with D possibly TRBD2 on 5 matching bases. The J call may be incorrect, as the DNA end agrees better with TRBJ2-7. Per germline, CDR1 GTSNPN and CDR2 SVGIG (reference sequence). The CDR3 has 15 amino acids. CDR3 sequence (DNA): TGTGCCTGGAGTGTCCATAGAGGGAGCTCCTACGAGCAGTACTTC. It codes for CAWSVHRGSSYEQYF.

CDR3: CASSQDPLRQGEAGGTYNEQFF. The CDR3 DNA follows: TGCGCCAGCAGCCAAGATCCGCTGCGACAGGGAGAGGCGGGAGGAACCTACAATGAGCAGTTCTTC. This chain connects TRBV4-3 to TRBJ2-1; D might be TRBD2 (8 bases). Germline V gives CDR1 LGHNA, CDR2 YSLEER. The CDR3 runs 22 residues. V was shortened by 0 bases and J by 2 bases, with 29 bases between the two germline ends.

The J gene is TRBJ1-2, the V gene TRBV7-9; D gene uncertain. Looked up from germline, CDR1 is SEHNR and CDR2 is FQNEAQ (reference sequence). This CDR3 region has 13 residues. The V end was cut by 8 bases, the J end by 6 bases, with 16 bases between. CDR3 loop: CASPLWSGDGYTF. The CDR3 nucleotides are TGTGCCAGCCCCCTGTGGTCGGGAGATGGCTACACCTTC.

The V and J genes are TRBV27 and TRBJ2-1; 10 nucleotides line up with TRBD2. Losses at the gene ends were 6 bases for V and 5 bases for J; bases not matched to a gene: 1. Per germline, CDR1 MNHEY and CDR2 SMNVEV (reference sequence). This CDR3 contains 13 residues. DNA for the CDR3: TGTGCCAGCAGGGGGACTAGCGACAATGAGCAGTTCTTC. This encodes CASRGTSDNEQFF.

The CDR3 is CASSQKAGVGTDTQYF. The CDR3 bases are TGTGCCAGCAGCCAAAAAGCGGGAGTGGGCACAGATACGCAGTATTTT. The chain links TRBV11-2 to TRBJ2-3; TRBD2 matches 8 bases. Germline assignment: CDR1 SGHAT and CDR2 FQNNGV. The V segment lost 5 bases and the J segment 1 base; nucleotides outside the gene matches: 8. This CDR3 is 16 amino acids long.

The V and J genes are TRBV6-4 and TRBJ2-2; 9 bases align to TRBD1. Per germline, CDR1 MRHNA and CDR2 SNTAGT. The trim removed 5 bases at V and 6 bases at J, leaving 16 bases unmatched. The CDR3 has 18 residues. Here the CDR3 reads CASSPKIGDREDAGELFF. CDR3 nucleotide sequence: TGTGCCAGCAGTCCTAAAATCGGGGACAGGGAAGACGCCGGGGAGCTGTTTTTT.

The chain couples TRBV4-1 to TRBJ2-1; D is perhaps TRBD1 (7 bases). V shed 0 bases and J shed 0 bases, with 9 bases lying between them. Germline-derived CDR1 and CDR2 are MGHRA and YSYEKL. The CDR3 sequence is 16 residues long. The CDR3 loop reads CASSQEEGASYNEQFF. DNA of the CDR3: TGCGCCAGCAGCCAAGAGGAGGGGGCCTCCTACAATGAGCAGTTCTTC.

The count of this clone is one. CDR3 sequence (DNA): TGTGCCAGCAGCTTAGGACAGGTGGGGGAGCAGTACTTC. Translated, it gives CASSLGQVGEQYF. This sequence joins TRBV7-2 and TRBJ2-7; TRBD1 is a possible D gene (6 bases). CDR1 is SGHTA and CDR2 is FQGNSA in the germline V gene. V lost 1 base and J 7 bases, leaving 11 bases between the germline ends. The length of the CDR3 is 13 residues.

The rearrangement links TRBV15 to TRBJ1-1; 8 bases map to TRBD1. The germline CDR1 and CDR2 sequences are LNHNV and YYDKDF (reference sequence). The CDR3 is made up of 13 amino acids. The trim removed 4 bases at V and 5 bases at J, leaving 3 bases unmatched. CDR3 in amino acids: CATSMHRGTEAFF. Here the CDR3 DNA reads TGTGCCACCAGCATGCACAGGGGGACTGAAGCTTTCTTT.